This T cell receptor beta chain was identified in a study of shared clonotypes between healthy human individuals. As for the study in general: Each donor's CD8 memory used one plate, CD8 naive two, each CD4 subset three.

CDR3 length equals 16 residues. The V end lost 8 bases, the J end lost 2 bases, and 21 bases lay between the germline ends. Germline lookup yields CDR1 MDHEN and CDR2 SYDVKM. Data came from immunoSEQ multiplex PCR; TCRdb stores just in-frame clones and leaves some out. The sample has under 1,100,000 clones, about 84% seen once; the top ten hold roughly 0.57%. V and J are TRBV28 and TRBJ1-1; D ambiguous. The receptor comes from a man aged 18 to 30 in good health. Some clones in this sample may be carry-over from other donors' samples. Sequencing was carried out using memory CD4+ T cells from PBMCs. Subset specified: CD45RA-negative fraction. The CDR3 region is CASHPLETTFNTEAFF. The CDR3 region has the DNA TGTGCCAGCCACCCATTGGAGACCACCTTTAACACTGAAGCTTTCTTT.